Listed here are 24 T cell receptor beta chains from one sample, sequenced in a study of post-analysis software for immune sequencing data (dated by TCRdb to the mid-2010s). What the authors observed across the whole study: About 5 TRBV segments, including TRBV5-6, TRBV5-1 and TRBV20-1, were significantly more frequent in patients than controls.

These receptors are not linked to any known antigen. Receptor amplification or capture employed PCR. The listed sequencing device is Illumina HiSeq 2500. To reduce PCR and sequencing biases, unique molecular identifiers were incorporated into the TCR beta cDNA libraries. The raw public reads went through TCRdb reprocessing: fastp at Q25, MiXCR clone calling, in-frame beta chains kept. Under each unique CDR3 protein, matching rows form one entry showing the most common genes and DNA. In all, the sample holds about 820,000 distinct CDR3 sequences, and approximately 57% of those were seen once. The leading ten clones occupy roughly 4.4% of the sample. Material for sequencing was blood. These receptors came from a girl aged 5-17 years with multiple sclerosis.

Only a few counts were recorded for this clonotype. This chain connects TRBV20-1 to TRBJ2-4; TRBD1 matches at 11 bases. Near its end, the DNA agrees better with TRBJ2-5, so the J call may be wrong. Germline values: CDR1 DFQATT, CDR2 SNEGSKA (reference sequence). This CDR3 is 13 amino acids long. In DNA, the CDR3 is TGCAGTGCTCGGACAGGGGGCAGAGAGACCCAGTACTTC. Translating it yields CSARTGGRETQYF.

CDR3: CASRVTGDTEAFF. The CDR3 DNA sequence: TGTGCCAGCAGGGTGACAGGGGACACTGAAGCTTTCTTT. The rearrangement links TRBV12-3 or TRBV12-4 to TRBJ1-1; 8 bases match TRBD1. V shed 6 bases and J 3 bases; nucleotides not matched to a gene: 3. The CDR3 length is 13 residues.

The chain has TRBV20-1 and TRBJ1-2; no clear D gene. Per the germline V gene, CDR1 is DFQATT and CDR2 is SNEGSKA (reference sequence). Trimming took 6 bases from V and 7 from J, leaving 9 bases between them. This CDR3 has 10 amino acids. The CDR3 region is CSAGGSGYTF. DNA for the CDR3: TGCAGTGCGGGAGGGTCTGGCTACACCTTC.

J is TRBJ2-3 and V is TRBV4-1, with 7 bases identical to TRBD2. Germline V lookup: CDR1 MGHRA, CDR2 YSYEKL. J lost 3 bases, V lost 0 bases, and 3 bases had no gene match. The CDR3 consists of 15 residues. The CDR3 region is CASSQDGGRTDTQYF. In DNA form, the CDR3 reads TGCGCCAGCAGCCAAGATGGCGGGAGAACAGATACGCAGTATTTT.

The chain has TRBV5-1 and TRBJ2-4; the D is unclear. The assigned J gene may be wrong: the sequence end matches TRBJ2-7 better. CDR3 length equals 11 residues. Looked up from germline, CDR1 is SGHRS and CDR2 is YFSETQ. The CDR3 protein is CASSNPGEQYF. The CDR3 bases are TGCGCCAGCAGCAACCCAGGCGAGCAGTACTTC.

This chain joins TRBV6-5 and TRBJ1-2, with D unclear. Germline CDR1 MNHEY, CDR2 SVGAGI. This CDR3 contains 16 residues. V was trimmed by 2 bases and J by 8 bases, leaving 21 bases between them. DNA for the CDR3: TGTGCCAGCAGTTACCCCCTTAGTGGGATTCCCCGGGGCTACACCTTC. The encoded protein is CASSYPLSGIPRGYTF.

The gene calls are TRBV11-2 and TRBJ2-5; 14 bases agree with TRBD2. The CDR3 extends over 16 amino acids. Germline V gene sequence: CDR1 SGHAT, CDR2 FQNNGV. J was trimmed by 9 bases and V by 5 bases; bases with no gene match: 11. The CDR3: CASSPRTSGGIAAQYF. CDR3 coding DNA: TGTGCCAGCAGCCCCCGGACTAGCGGGGGGATTGCGGCCCAGTACTTC.

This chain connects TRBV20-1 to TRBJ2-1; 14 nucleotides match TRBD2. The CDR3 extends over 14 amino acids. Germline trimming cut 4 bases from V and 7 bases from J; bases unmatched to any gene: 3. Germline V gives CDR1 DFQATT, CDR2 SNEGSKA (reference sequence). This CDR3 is CSAMTSGRGNEQFF. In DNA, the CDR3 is TGCAGTGCTATGACTAGCGGGAGGGGGAATGAGCAGTTCTTC.

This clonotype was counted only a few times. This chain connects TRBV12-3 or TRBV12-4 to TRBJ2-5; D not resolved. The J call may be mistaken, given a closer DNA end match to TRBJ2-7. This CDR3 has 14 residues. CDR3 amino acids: CASSFGPTVYEQYF. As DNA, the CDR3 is TGTGCCAGCAGTTTTGGGCCCACAGTTTACGAGCAGTACTTC.

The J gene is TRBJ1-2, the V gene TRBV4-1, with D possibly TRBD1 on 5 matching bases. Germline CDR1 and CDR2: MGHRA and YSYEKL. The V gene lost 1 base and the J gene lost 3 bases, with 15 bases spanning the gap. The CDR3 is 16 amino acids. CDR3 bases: TGCGCCAGCAGCCAAGGATTACAGGAAGAACACTATGGCTACACCTTC. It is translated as CASSQGLQEEHYGYTF.

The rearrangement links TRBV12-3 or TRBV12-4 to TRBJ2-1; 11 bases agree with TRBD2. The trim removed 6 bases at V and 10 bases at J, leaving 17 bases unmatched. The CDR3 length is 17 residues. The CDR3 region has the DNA TGTGCCAGCAGATTCCTAGCGGGGGGCCTCTTTTTGCACGAGCAGTTCTTC. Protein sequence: CASRFLAGGLFLHEQFF.

In nucleotides, the CDR3 is TGTGCCAGCAGCCACCCCGGGACAGTGTACAATGAGCAGTTCTTC. It translates to CASSHPGTVYNEQFF. V usage is TRBV3-1 and J usage is TRBJ2-1; 7 bases agree with TRBD1. Trimming removed 3 bases from V and 4 bases from J; junction bases left unmatched: 6. This CDR3 comprises 15 residues. CDR1 LGHDT and CDR2 YNNKEL come from the germline V gene (reference sequence).

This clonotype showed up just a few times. CDR3 protein: CASTVTSPYEQYF. The CDR3 region has the DNA TGTGCCAGCACAGTGACTTCACCCTACGAGCAGTACTTC. The genes are TRBV6-6 and TRBJ2-7; D gene ambiguous. The CDR3 is 13 amino acids. Germline V gene lookup returns CDR1 MNHNY and CDR2 SVGAGI (reference sequence). With 7 bases removed from V and 2 bases from J, the gap between germline ends came to 12 bases.

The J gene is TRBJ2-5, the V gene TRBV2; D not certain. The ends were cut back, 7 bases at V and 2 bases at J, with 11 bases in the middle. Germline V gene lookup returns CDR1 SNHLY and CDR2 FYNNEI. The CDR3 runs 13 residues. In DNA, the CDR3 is TGTGCCAGCAAGGCTACCCAACAAGAGACCCAGTACTTC. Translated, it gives CASKATQQETQYF.

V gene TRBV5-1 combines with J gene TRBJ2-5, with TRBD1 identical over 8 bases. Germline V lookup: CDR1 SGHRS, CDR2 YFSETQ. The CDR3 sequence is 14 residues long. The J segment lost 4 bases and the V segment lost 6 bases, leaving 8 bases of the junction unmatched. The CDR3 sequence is CASKNRGNGETQYF. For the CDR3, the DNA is TGCGCCAGCAAGAACAGGGGGAACGGAGAGACCCAGTACTTC.

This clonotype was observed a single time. This CDR3 is CAITDSKETQYF. Here the CDR3 DNA reads TGTGCCATCACCGACAGTAAAGAGACCCAGTACTTC. The V call is TRBV10-3, the J call TRBJ2-7; D might be TRBD1 (5 bases). The J call may be faulty, since TRBJ2-5 better matches the DNA end. CDR1 is ENHRY, CDR2 SYGVKD, per germline. This CDR3 has 12 residues.

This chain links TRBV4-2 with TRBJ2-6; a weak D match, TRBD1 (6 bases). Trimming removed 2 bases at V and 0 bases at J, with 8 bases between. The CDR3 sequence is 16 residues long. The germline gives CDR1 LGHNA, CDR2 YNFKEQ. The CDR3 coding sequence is TGTGCCAGCAGCCAAACACAGGGCTCTGGGGCCAACGTCCTGACTTTC. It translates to CASSQTQGSGANVLTF.

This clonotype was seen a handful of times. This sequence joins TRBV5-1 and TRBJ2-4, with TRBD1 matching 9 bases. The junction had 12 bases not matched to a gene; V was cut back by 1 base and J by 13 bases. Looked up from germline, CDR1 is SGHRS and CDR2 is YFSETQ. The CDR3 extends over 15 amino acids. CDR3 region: CASSLYPGQGVQQYF. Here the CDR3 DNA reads TGCGCCAGCAGCTTGTATCCGGGACAGGGTGTTCAGCAGTACTTC.

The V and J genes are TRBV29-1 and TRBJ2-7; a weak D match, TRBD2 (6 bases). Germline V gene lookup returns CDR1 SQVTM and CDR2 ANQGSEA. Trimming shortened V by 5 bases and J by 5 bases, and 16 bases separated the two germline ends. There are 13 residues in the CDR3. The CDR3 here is CSVSPRAGHEQYF. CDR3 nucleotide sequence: TGCAGCGTTTCCCCCCGCGCGGGGCACGAGCAGTACTTC.

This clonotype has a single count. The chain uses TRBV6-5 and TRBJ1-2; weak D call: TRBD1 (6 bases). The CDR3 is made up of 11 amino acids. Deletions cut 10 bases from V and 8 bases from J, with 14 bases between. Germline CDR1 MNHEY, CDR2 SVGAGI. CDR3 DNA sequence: TGTGCCACCAGGGGTCCCTTAGGCTACACCTTC. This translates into CATRGPLGYTF.

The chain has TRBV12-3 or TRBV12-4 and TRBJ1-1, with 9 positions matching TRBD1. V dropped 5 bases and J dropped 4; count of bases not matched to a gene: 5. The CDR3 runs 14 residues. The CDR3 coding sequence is TGTGCCAGCAGTACGGGACAGGGAGGCACTGAAGCTTTCTTT. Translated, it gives CASSTGQGGTEAFF.

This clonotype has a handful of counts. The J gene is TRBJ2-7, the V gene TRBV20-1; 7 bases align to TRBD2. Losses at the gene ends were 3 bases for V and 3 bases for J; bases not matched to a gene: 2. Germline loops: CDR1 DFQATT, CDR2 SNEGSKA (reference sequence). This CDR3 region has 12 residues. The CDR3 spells CSARREIYEQYF. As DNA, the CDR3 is TGCAGTGCTAGGCGGGAGATCTACGAGCAGTACTTC.

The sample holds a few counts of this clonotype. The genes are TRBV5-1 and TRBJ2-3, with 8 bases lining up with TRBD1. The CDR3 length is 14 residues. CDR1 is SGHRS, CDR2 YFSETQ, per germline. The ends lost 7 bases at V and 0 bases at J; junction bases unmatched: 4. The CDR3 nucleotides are TGCGCCAGCCGCGGACAGGGAAGCACAGATACGCAGTATTTT. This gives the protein CASRGQGSTDTQYF.

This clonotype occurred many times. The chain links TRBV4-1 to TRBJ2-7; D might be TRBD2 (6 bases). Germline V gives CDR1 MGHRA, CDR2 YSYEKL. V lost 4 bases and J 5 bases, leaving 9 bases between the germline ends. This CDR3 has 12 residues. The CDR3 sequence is CASSPWGDEQYF. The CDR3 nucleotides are TGCGCCAGCAGCCCCTGGGGGGACGAGCAGTACTTC.